This record concerns one TCR beta chain sequence. The antigen it recognizes is unknown. The record has no base qualities; no much larger clone is one base away. TCRbeta CDR3 regions were amplified from genomic DNA by means of the immunoSEQ Assay, a bias-controlled multiplex PCR. As for how the authors treated the data: Within the assay, amplification of reference gene primers was used to estimate how many nucleated cells each sample contained. To quantify the absolute abundance of each unique TCRbeta CDR3 rearrangement, sequence reads were collapsed and filtered. For each sample, productive Simpson clonality was calculated by taking the square root of Simpson's diversity index across productive rearrangements. What TCRdb holds here is the immuneACCESS table cut down to in-frame rearrangements. Part of the clones is not present; checked against another copy, under half of the missing clones reflect an unresolved V gene, and the others are unexplained. For V, J and clone size, that table is used; D and trimming come from the DNA. The sample table holds fewer than 150,000 clones, of which about 83% were seen once. More than 3.5% of the sample goes to the ten largest clones.

The collaborating institutions used their own protocols to collect whole blood in K2EDTA tubes. For TCRbeta analysis, collaborators shipped samples as frozen whole blood, isolated PBMCs, or DNA extracted from either of those sample types. The CDR3 numbers 15 residues from cysteine through phenylalanine. The only DNA kept is the CDR3, 45 bases in frame from the first base. V is reduced by 7 bases and J by 4 bases, leaving a spacing of 19 bases between them. Via the germline V gene (reference sequence), CDR1 is MNHEY and CDR2 SMNVEV. This record comes from a study of blood T cell repertoires in COVID-19 (dated by TCRdb to the early 2020s). With regard to the full study: Samples from collaborators originated in the United States, Italy and Spain and spanned both the acute and convalescent phases of COVID-19. The sample metadata nearly always contained a de-identified subject ID, COVID-19 status, age in years and sex. Subjects who had been exposed to COVID-19, were actively infected with it, or had recovered from it provided the deeply sampled blood TCRbeta repertoires that made up the dataset. The samples were drawn from the first 160 participants of the ongoing ImmuneRACE study and from some 1,300 subjects provided by 6 global collaborators. The repertoires were released in a freely available public database meant as a resource for research on the immune response to SARS-CoV-2. The material from the prospective study consisted of cDNA or gDNA derived from T cells, B-cell-depleted T cells, or PBMCs. Where available, HLA class I and class II types were taken from metadata supplied by the sample provider and were not determined by assay-based typing. Beyond this particular receptor, the publication reports: The quantity of clinical and demographic metadata differed by source and by participant and was supplied without curation.

The receptor chain draws on TRBV27 and TRBJ1-1; possibly the D gene is TRBD1, per 5 matching bases. The sequenced sample consisted of peripheral blood. The sequence came from a middle-aged woman with acute or convalescent COVID-19. The CDR3: CASTARQGVGTEAFF. Here is the DNA: TGTGCCAGCACTGCGAGGCAGGGCGTGGGCACTGAAGCTTTCTTT.